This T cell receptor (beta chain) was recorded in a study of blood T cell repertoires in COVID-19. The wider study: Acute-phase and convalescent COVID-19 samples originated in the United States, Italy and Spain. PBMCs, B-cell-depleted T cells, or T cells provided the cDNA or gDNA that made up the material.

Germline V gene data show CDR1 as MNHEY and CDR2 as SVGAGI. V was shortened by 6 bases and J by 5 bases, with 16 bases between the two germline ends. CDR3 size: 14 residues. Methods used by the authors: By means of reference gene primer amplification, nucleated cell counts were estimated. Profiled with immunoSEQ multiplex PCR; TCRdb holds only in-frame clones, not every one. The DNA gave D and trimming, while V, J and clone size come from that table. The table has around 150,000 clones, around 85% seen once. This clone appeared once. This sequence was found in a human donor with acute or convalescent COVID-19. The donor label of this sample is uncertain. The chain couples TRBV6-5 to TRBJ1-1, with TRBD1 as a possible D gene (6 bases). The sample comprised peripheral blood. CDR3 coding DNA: TGTGCCAGCAGACAACAGGGAGTAGGAACTGAAGCTTTCTTT. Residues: CASRQQGVGTEAFF.